The next 9 T cell receptor beta chains were all read from a single sample in a study of CD8 T cells in Susac syndrome. RNA was extracted with the RNeasy kit, and a quantity of about 0.45 to 1 ug was reverse transcribed using random hexamers. TCRdb called the immunoSEQ multiplex PCR reads again in MiXCR, with one record for every CDR3 protein. The repertoire holds 120,000 to 150,000 distinct CDR3 sequences, with roughly 94% as singletons. Sequencing was carried out using CD4+ T cells from PBMCs. The receptor set was obtained from a human donor in good health.

The CDR3 DNA reads as TGTGCCAGCAGCCCTCGACTAGCGGGAGGCGGTGAGACCCAGTACTTC. This codes for CASSPRLAGGGETQYF. J is TRBJ2-5 and V is TRBV11-2, with TRBD2 matching 13 bases. Looked up from germline, CDR1 is SGHAT and CDR2 is FQNNGV. The V gene end was trimmed by 5 bases and the J gene end by 5 bases; junction bases not matched to a gene: 8. This CDR3 comprises 16 residues.

This chain uses TRBV5-1 with TRBJ2-7; D is unclear. Germline V CDR1 and CDR2: SGHRS, YFSETQ. The CDR3 length is 16 residues. V dropped 0 bases and J dropped 2 bases, with 15 bases sitting between them. As DNA, the CDR3 is TGCGCCAGCAGCTTGGCCGTGAACTTGAATGCCTACGAGCAGTACTTC. Its translation: CASSLAVNLNAYEQYF.

The chain combines TRBV29-1 with TRBJ2-3; a weak D match, TRBD1 (6 bases). With 1 base removed from V and 2 bases from J, the gap between germline ends came to 10 bases. From germline, CDR1 is SQVTM and CDR2 ANQGSEA. The length of the CDR3 is 14 residues. The CDR3 coding sequence is TGCAGCGTTGAAGTAACAGGGCTCACAGATACGCAGTATTTT. This encodes CSVEVTGLTDTQYF.

The V gene is TRBV20-1, the J gene TRBJ2-5; D uncertain. The V end was cut by 3 bases, the J end by 3 bases, with 8 bases between. The germline gives CDR1 DFQATT, CDR2 SNEGSKA (reference sequence). The CDR3 spans 12 residues. The CDR3 protein is CSASRREETQYF. In DNA form, the CDR3 reads TGCAGTGCTAGTAGACGGGAAGAGACCCAGTACTTC.

This clonotype turned up a few times. The chain carries TRBV3-1 and TRBJ2-2; the D is unclear. The germline gives CDR1 LGHDT, CDR2 YNNKEL (reference sequence). V dropped 6 bases and J dropped 4 bases, with 9 bases sitting between them. CDR3 length equals 13 residues. CDR3 sequence reads: CASSGVGTGELFF. The CDR3 bases are TGTGCCAGCAGTGGGGTGGGCACCGGGGAGCTGTTTTTT.

This chain connects TRBV12-3 or TRBV12-4 to TRBJ1-1; 10 nucleotides match TRBD1. This CDR3 contains 16 residues. The V segment lost 7 bases and the J segment 6 bases; nucleotides outside the gene matches: 14. CDR3 in amino acids: CASKRHFGTGDSEAFF. The CDR3 DNA is TGTGCCAGCAAACGTCATTTCGGGACAGGGGACTCTGAAGCTTTCTTT.

The chain uses TRBV7-6 and TRBJ2-6; D is possibly TRBD1 (5 bases). V lost 4 bases to trimming and J lost 1 base, with 8 bases between them. Germline CDR1 and CDR2: SGHVS and FNYEAQ. The CDR3 runs to 15 residues. As DNA, the CDR3 is TGTGCCAGCAGCTCCTCAGGGTCTGGGGCCAACGTCCTGACTTTC. Encoded protein: CASSSSGSGANVLTF.

The CDR3 region is CASSSLDRTDTQYF. The CDR3 nucleotides read TGTGCCAGCAGCTCTCTCGATCGCACAGATACGCAGTATTTT. The chain carries TRBV5-4 and TRBJ2-3; D unclear. The CDR3 loop spans 14 amino acids. V dropped 3 bases and J dropped 1 base, with 9 bases sitting between them. The germline V gene encodes CDR1 SGHNT and CDR2 YYREEE (reference sequence).

The chain recombines TRBV27 with TRBJ1-5; the D is unclear. This CDR3 region has 14 residues. Germline CDR1 and CDR2: MNHEY and SMNVEV (reference sequence). V lost 5 bases to trimming and J lost 7 bases, with 15 bases between them. CDR3 sequence: CASSTFTGRQPQHF. In DNA form, the CDR3 reads TGTGCCAGCAGTACTTTTACCGGGAGGCAGCCCCAGCATTTT.